This T cell receptor (beta chain) comes out of a study of blood T cell repertoires in COVID-19 (dated by TCRdb to about 2020). The study in broad terms: Samples from collaborators originated in the United States, Italy and Spain and spanned both the acute and convalescent phases of COVID-19. A freely available public database, intended as a resource for researchers studying the immune response to SARS-CoV-2, is where the repertoires were released. Deeply sampled blood TCRbeta repertoires from subjects exposed to, actively infected with, or recovered from COVID-19 were included in the dataset. Where HLA class I and class II types were available, the types were taken from metadata supplied by the sample provider, not from assay-based typing. The sample metadata nearly always contained a de-identified subject ID, COVID-19 status, age in years and sex. The material from the prospective study consisted of cDNA or gDNA derived from T cells, B-cell-depleted T cells, or PBMCs. The samples were drawn from the first 160 participants of the ongoing ImmuneRACE study and from roughly 1,300 subjects provided by 6 global collaborators. Paper-wide results and their limitations: How much clinical and demographic metadata was included differed by source and by participant, and the metadata was provided uncurated.

V is cut by 6 bases and J by 0 bases, and the space between the germline ends is 20 bases. CDR1 SGHVS and CDR2 FQNEAQ were looked up in the germline V gene. Taken from cysteine to phenylalanine, the CDR3 has 17 residues. Only the CDR3 part of the read is kept: 51 bases, read in frame from the first base. TCRbeta CDR3 regions were amplified from genomic DNA using the immunoSEQ Assay, a bias-controlled multiplex PCR. Concerning the study's data processing: Within the assay, amplification of reference gene primers was used to estimate how many nucleated cells each sample contained. To quantify the absolute abundance of each unique TCRbeta CDR3 rearrangement, sequence reads were collapsed and filtered. For each sample, productive Simpson clonality was calculated by taking the square root of Simpson's diversity index across productive rearrangements. Sourced from immuneACCESS, this table was stored by TCRdb with only in-frame sequences that have V and J called. A share of the clones is absent; for the studies checked, an unresolved V gene accounts for under half, and the remainder has no known explanation. D and trimming come from the DNA, and the V and J calls and clone size come from that table. Across this sample there are approximately 140,000 clones, with 70% to 90% seen only once. The ten largest clones add up to 1.5% to 1.7% of the sample.

The collaborating institutions used their own protocols to collect whole blood in K2EDTA tubes. Collaborator samples were shipped for TCRbeta analysis as frozen whole blood, isolated PBMCs, or DNA extracted from either sample type. Comment on this clone: Which antigen it targets is not known. Per-nucleotide qualities are absent, and no much larger clonotype sits a single base away.

The chain employs TRBV7-8 and TRBJ1-1, with a weak D call of TRBD1 (6 bases match). The clonotype was recovered from a woman aged 60-75 years with acute or convalescent COVID-19. The source material was peripheral blood. The CDR3: CASRQTPGQNMNTEAFF. The DNA sequence reads TGTGCCAGCAGGCAAACACCCGGACAGAATATGAACACTGAAGCTTTCTTT.